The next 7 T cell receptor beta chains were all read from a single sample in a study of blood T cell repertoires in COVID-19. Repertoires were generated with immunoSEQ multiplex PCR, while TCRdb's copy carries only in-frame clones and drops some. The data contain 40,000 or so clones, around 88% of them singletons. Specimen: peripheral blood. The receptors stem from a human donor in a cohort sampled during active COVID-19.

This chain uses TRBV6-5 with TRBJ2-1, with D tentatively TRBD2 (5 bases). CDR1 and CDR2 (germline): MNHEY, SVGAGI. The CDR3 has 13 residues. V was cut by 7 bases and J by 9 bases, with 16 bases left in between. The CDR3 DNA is TGTGCCAGCACCTATATAGTCGGGGTTGAGCAGTTCTTC. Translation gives CASTYIVGVEQFF.

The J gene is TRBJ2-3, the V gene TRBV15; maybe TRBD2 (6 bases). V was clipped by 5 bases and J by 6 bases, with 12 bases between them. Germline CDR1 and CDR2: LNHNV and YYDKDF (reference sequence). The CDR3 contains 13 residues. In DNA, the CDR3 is TGTGCCACCAGCCGGGGACTGGATGATACGCAGTATTTT. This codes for CATSRGLDDTQYF.

CDR3 nucleotide sequence: TGTGCCACCACCCCGGGTCCCCCAGGCAATCAGCCCCAGCATTTT. Amino acid sequence: CATTPGPPGNQPQHF. This chain uses TRBV24-1 with TRBJ1-5; D ambiguous. The length of the CDR3 is 15 residues. Trimming removed 8 bases from V and 2 bases from J, with 15 bases in between. CDR1 and CDR2 (germline): KGHDR, SFDVKD.

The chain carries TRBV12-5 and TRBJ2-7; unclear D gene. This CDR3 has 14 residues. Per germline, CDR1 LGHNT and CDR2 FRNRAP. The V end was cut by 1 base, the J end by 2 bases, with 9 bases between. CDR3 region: CASGLDLIPYEQYF. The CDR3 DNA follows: TGTGCTAGTGGTTTGGATCTAATTCCCTACGAGCAGTACTTC.

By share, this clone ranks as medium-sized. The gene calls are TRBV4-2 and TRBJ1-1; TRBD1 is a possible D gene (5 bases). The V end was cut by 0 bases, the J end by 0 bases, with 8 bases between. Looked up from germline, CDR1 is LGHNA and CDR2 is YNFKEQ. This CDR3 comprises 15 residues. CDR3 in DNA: TGTGCCAGCAGCCAAGAGTTCAGGGTGAACACTGAAGCTTTCTTT. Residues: CASSQEFRVNTEAFF.

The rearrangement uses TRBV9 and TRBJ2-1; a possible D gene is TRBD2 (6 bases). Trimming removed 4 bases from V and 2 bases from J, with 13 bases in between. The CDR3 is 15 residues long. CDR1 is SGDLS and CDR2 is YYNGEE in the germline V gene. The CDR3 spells CASSSGLSTYNEQFF. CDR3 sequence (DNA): TGTGCCAGCAGCTCTGGACTATCCACCTACAATGAGCAGTTCTTC.

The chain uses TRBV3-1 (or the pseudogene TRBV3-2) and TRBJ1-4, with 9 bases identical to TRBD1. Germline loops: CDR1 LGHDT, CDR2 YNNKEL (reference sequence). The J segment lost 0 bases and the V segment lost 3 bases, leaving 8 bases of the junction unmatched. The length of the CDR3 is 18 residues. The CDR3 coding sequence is TGTGCCAGCAGCCAGGGGTGGACAGGGGTGGCAACTAATGAAAAACTGTTTTTT. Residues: CASSQGWTGVATNEKLFF.